Each of the 8 T cell receptor beta chains below was sequenced from the same sample in a study of identical twins. TCRdb ran MiXCR on the 5' RACE reads and lists one entry per CDR3 protein. The sample has around 570,000 distinct CDR3 sequences, roughly 9.5% seen once. These data were also filed under a second study, of yellow fever vaccine responses in identical twins.

The sequenced sample consisted of PBMCs. These receptors all come from a young woman in good health.

There are many counts of this clonotype. This chain uses TRBV7-2 with TRBJ2-5; D gene uncertain. The CDR3 length is 14 residues. Germline V gene data show CDR1 as SGHTA and CDR2 as FQGNSA. The V and J ends lost 5 bases and 0 bases respectively, with 10 bases between them. CDR3 sequence (DNA): TGTGCCAGCAGCCTCGACCCGTACCAAGAGACCCAGTACTTC. This sequence encodes CASSLDPYQETQYF.

This clonotype showed up many times. The rearrangement joins TRBV27 to TRBJ1-2; TRBD1 aligns across 8 bases. The CDR3 totals 16 residues. From germline, CDR1 is MNHEY and CDR2 SMNVEV (reference sequence). Unmatched junction bases numbered 8, after V lost 3 bases and J lost 2 bases. CDR3 coding DNA: TGTGCCAGCAGTTTTTCACGGACAGGGACCAACTATGGCTACACCTTC. Translating it yields CASSFSRTGTNYGYTF.

This clonotype was seen many times. This CDR3 is CASSLASGGTDTQYF. CDR3 sequence (DNA): TGTGCCAGCAGCTTAGCCAGCGGGGGCACAGATACGCAGTATTTT. This chain links TRBV7-2 with TRBJ2-3; 7 nucleotides line up with TRBD2. The CDR3 is 15 amino acids. CDR1 SGHTA and CDR2 FQGNSA come from the germline V gene. Germline trimming cut 0 bases from V and 1 base from J; bases unmatched to any gene: 1.

This clonotype was counted only a few times. The rearrangement uses TRBV28 and TRBJ2-1, with 11 bases matching TRBD1. V lost 4 bases and J lost 8; bases outside the gene matches: 13. The CDR3 is 17 residues long. Germline V gene sequence: CDR1 MDHEN, CDR2 SYDVKM. The CDR3 loop reads CASSSTLGTGGIDEQFF. For the CDR3, the DNA is TGTGCCAGCAGTTCTACCCTGGGGACAGGGGGAATTGATGAGCAGTTCTTC.

The chain employs TRBV20-1 and TRBJ1-1, with D possibly matching TRBD1 (6 bases). CDR3 length equals 13 residues. Germline V lookup: CDR1 DFQATT, CDR2 SNEGSKA (reference sequence). The ends were cut back, 6 bases at V and 5 bases at J, with 16 bases in the middle. CDR3 protein: CSARQDPRTEAFF. The CDR3 DNA follows: TGCAGTGCCCGACAGGATCCAAGGACTGAAGCTTTCTTT.

This chain joins TRBV4-3 and TRBJ2-6; TRBD2 aligns across 13 bases. Germline V lookup: CDR1 LGHNA, CDR2 YSLEER. J lost 3 bases, V lost 3 bases, and 11 bases had no gene match. The CDR3 is 20 residues long. This CDR3 reads CASSQIGLAGVSFGANVLTF. In DNA, the CDR3 is TGCGCCAGCAGCCAGATCGGACTAGCGGGAGTGTCCTTTGGGGCCAACGTCCTGACTTTC.

This clonotype has a count of ten or more. The chain recombines TRBV20-1 with TRBJ2-1; 7 bases are shared with TRBD2. The trim removed 3 bases at V and 4 bases at J, leaving 3 bases unmatched. This CDR3 comprises 13 residues. CDR1 is DFQATT, CDR2 SNEGSKA, per germline (reference sequence). CDR3 residues: CSASQAGYNEQFF. In DNA, the CDR3 is TGCAGTGCTAGTCAAGCGGGGTACAATGAGCAGTTCTTC.

This rearrangement joins TRBV5-1 to TRBJ2-1, with 9 bases that match TRBD2. Germline V gives CDR1 SGHRS, CDR2 YFSETQ. V lost 7 bases to trimming and J lost 6 bases; unmatched junction nucleotides: 11. This CDR3 comprises 15 residues. CDR3 in amino acids: CASGNLAGAVNEQFF. The CDR3 bases are TGCGCCAGCGGAAACTTAGCGGGAGCCGTCAATGAGCAGTTCTTC.